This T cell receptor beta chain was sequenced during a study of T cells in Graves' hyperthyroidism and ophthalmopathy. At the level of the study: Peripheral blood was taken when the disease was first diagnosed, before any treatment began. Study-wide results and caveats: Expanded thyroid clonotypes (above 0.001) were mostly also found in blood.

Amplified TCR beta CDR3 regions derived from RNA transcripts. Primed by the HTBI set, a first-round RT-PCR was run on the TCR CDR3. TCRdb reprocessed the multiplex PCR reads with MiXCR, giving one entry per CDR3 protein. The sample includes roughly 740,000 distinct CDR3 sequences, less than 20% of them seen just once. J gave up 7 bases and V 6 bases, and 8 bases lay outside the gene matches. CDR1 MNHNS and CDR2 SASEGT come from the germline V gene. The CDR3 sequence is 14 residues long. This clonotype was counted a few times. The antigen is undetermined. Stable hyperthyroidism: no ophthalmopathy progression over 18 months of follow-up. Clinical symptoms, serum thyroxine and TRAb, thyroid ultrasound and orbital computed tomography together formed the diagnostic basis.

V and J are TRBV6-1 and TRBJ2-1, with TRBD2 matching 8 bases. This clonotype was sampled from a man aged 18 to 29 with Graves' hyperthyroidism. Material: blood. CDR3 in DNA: TGTGCCAGCAGCGGACTAGCCCTGGTAAATGAGCAGTTCTTC. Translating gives CASSGLALVNEQFF.